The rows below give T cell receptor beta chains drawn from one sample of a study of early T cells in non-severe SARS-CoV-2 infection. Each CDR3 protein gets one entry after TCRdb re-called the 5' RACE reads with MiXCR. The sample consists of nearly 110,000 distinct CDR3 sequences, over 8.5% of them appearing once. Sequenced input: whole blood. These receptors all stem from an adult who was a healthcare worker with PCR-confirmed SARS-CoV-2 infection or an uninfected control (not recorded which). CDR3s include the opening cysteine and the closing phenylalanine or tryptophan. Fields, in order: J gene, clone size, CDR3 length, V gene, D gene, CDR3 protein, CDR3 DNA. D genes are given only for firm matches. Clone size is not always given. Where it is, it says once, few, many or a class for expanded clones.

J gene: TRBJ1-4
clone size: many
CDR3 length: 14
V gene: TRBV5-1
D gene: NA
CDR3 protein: CASRTGTRYEKLFF
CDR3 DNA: TGCGCCAGCAGAACAGGAACCCGCTATGAAAAACTGTTTTTT

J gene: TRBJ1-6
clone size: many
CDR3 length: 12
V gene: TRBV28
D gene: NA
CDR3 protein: CASKQSNSPLHF
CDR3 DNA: TGTGCCAGCAAACAGTCTAATTCACCCCTCCACTTT

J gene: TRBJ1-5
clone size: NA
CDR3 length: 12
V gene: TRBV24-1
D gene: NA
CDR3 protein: CATPGVEQPQHF
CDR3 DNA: TGTGCCACCCCTGGGGTGGAACAGCCCCAGCATTTT

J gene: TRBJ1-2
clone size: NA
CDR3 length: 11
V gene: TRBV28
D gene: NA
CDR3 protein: CASSLRDGYTF
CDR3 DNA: TGTGCCAGCAGCTTAAGGGATGGCTACACCTTC

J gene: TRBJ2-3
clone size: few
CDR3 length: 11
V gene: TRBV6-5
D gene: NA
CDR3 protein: CASITGDTQYF
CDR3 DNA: TGTGCCAGCATTACTGGAGATACGCAGTATTTT

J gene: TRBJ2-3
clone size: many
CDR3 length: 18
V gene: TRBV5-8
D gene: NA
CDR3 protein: CASSWTEGRRVGTDTQYF
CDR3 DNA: TGTGCCAGCAGCTGGACCGAAGGGAGGAGGGTTGGCACAGATACGCAGTATTTT

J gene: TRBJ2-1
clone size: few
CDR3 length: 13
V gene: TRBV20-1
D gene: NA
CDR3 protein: CSAFPITRNEQFF
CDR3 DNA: TGCAGTGCGTTCCCGATAACACGGAATGAGCAGTTCTTC

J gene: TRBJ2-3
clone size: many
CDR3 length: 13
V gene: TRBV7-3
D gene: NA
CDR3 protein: CASSVIGGDTQYF
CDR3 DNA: TGTGCCAGCAGCGTTATAGGTGGAGATACGCAGTATTTT

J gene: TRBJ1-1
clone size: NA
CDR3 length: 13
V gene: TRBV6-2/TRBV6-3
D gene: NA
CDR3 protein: CASRRGWGTEAFF
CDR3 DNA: TGTGCCAGCAGAAGGGGATGGGGGACTGAAGCTTTCTTT

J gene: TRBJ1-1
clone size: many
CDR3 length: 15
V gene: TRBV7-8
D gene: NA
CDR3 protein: CASSMIRGTSTEAFF
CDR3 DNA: TGTGCCAGCAGCATGATCAGGGGCACAAGCACTGAAGCTTTCTTT

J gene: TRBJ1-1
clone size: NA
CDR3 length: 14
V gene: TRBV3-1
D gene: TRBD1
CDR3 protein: CASSRVQGAAEAFF
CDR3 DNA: TGTGCCAGCAGCCGAGTACAGGGGGCCGCGGAAGCTTTCTTT